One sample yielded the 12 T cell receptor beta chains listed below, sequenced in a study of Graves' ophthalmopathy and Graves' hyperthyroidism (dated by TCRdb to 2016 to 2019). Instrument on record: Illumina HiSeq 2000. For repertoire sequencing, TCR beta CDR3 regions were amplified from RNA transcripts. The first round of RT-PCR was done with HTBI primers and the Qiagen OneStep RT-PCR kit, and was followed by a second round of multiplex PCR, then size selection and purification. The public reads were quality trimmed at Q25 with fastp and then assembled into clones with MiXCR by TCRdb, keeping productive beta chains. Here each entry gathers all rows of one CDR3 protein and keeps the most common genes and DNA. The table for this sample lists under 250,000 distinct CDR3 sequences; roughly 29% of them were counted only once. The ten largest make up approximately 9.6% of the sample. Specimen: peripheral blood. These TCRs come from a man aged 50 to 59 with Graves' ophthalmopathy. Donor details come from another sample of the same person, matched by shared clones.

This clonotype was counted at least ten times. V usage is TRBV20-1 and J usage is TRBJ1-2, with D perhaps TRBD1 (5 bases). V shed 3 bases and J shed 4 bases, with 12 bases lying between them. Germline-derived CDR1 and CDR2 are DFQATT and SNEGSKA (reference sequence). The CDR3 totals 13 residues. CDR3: CSASIGGAYGYTF. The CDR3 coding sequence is TGCAGTGCTAGTATCGGGGGTGCCTATGGCTACACCTTC.

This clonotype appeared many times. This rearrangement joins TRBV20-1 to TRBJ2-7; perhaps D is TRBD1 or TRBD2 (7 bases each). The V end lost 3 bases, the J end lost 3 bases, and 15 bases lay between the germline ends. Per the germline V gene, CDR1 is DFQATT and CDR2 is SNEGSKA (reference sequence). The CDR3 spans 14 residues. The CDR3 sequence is CSARGAGGDYEQYF. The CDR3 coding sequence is TGCAGTGCTAGGGGCGCAGGGGGGGACTACGAGCAGTACTTC.

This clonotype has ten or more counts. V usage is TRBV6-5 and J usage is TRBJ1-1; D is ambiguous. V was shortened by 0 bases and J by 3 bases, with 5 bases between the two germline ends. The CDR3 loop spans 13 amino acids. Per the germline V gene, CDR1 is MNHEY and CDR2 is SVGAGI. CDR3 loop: CASSYSRYTEAFF. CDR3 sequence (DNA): TGTGCCAGCAGTTACTCGCGATACACTGAAGCTTTCTTT.

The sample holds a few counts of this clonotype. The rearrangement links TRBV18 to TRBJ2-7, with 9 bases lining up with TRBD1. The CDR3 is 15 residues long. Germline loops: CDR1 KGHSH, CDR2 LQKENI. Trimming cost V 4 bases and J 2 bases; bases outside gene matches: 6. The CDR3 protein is CASSLRDRVTYEQYF. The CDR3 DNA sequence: TGTGCCAGCTCACTCCGGGACAGGGTTACCTACGAGCAGTACTTC.

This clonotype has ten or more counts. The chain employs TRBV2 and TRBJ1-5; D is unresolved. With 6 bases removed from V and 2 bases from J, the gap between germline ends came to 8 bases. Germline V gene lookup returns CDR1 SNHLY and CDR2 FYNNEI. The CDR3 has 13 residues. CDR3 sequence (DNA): TGTGCCAGCAGATTCACAGGCAATCAGCCCCAGCATTTT. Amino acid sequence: CASRFTGNQPQHF.

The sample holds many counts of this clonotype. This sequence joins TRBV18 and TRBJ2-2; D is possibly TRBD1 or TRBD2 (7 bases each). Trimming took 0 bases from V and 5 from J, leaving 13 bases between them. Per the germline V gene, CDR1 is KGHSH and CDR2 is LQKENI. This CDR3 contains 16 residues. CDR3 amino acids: CASSPPNRGGTGELFF. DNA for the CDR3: TGTGCCAGCTCACCACCTAACAGGGGAGGGACCGGGGAGCTGTTTTTT.

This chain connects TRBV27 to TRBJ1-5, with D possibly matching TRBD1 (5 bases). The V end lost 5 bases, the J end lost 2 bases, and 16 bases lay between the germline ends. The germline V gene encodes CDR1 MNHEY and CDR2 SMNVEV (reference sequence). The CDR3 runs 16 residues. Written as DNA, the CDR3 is TGTGCCAGCAGTAACCTGGGGGTAGTTGGCAATCAGCCCCAGCATTTT. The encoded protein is CASSNLGVVGNQPQHF.

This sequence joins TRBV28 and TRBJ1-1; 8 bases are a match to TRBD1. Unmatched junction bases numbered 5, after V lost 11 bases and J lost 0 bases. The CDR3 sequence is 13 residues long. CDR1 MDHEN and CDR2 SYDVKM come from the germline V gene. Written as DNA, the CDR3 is TGTGCCCTTCGGGGACAGGTGAACACTGAAGCTTTCTTT. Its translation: CALRGQVNTEAFF.

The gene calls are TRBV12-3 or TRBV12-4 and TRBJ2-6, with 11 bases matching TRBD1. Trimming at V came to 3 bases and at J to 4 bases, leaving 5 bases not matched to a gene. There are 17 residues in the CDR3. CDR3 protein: CASSFGTGGRGANVLTF. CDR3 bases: TGTGCCAGCAGTTTCGGGACAGGGGGTCGGGGGGCCAACGTCCTGACTTTC.

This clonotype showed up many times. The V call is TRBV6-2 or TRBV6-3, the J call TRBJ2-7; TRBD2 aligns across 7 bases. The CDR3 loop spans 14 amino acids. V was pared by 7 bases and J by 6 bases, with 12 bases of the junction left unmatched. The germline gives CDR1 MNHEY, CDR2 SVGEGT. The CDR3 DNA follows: TGTGCCAGCACGGGGACGGCGGGAGTCCCCGAGCAGTACTTC. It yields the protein CASTGTAGVPEQYF.

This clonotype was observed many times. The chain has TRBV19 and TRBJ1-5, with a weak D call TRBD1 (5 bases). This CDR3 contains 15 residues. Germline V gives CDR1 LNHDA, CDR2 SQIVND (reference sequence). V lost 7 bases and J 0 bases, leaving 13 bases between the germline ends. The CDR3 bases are TGTGCCAGTATCTCCGGGACCTTTAGCAATCAGCCCCAGCATTTT. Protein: CASISGTFSNQPQHF.

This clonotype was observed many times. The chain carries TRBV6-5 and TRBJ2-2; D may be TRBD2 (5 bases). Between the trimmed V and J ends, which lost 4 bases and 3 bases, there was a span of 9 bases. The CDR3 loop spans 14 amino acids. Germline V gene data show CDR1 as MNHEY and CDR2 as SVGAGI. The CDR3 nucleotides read TGTGCCAGCAGTTCTCTGCGGGACACCGGGGAGCTGTTTTTT. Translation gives CASSSLRDTGELFF.